This TCR beta chain comes out of a study of graft-versus-host responses after intestinal transplantation. The CDR3 has 14 residues. Germline CDR1 and CDR2: SGHVS and FQNEAQ. V gave up 4 bases and J gave up 4 bases; unmatched junction bases: 2. On this clone itself: Its specificity is not known.

Produced via immunoSEQ multiplex PCR; TCRdb's table is partial and in-frame only. Of about 9,900 clones in the sample, just under 95% are singletons; the top ten hold over 2%. Study findings and constraints: Peak circulating GvH clone levels were associated with early post-transplant HvG declines.

The specimen was PBMCs, collected 8 days after intestinal transplant. The chain combines TRBV7-8 with TRBJ2-7, with 12 bases aligning to TRBD2. The sequence was collected from a human patient who received an intestinal transplant, so some T cells may come from the graft donor. Here the CDR3 DNA reads TGTGCCAGCAGCTCACTAGCGGGAGGATACGAGCAGTACTTC. Its protein is CASSSLAGGYEQYF.